These 19 T cell receptor beta chains were sequenced from one sample in a study of STAT5B mutations in CD4+ large granular lymphocyte leukemia. Here immunoSEQ multiplex PCR was the method, and the copy in TCRdb shows in-frame clones only, minus some. Here the sample spans roughly 48,000 clones, roughly 70% being singletons. Sequenced material: CD4+ T cells from blood buffy coats. All receptors derive from a human donor in good health.

The J gene is TRBJ2-2, the V gene TRBV5-1; 7 bases align to TRBD2. With V trimmed by 6 bases and J by 2 bases, 7 bases remained unmatched. The germline CDR1 and CDR2 sequences are SGHRS and YFSETQ. This CDR3 spans 15 amino acids. The CDR3 is CASTLLAGNTGELFF. The CDR3 bases are TGCGCCAGCACTTTGTTAGCGGGCAACACCGGGGAGCTGTTTTTT. Combining the CDR3 with reference TRBV5-1 and TRBJ2-2 gives the whole variable domain KAGVTQTPRYLIKTRGQQVTLSCSPISGHRSVSWYQQTPGQGLQFLFEYFSETQRNKGNFPGRFSGRQFSNSRSEMNVSTLELGDSALYLCASTLLAGNTGELFFGEGSRLTVL.

The V call is TRBV10-3, the J call TRBJ1-3; 7 bases fit TRBD1. The CDR3 runs to 16 residues. The V gene's germline CDR1 is ENHRY and CDR2 SYGVKD. The J segment lost 7 bases and the V segment lost 3 bases, leaving 12 bases of the junction unmatched. CDR3 in amino acids: CAISEGAQGTMNTIYF. CDR3 DNA sequence: TGTGCCATCAGTGAAGGGGCACAGGGGACCATGAACACCATATATTTT.

The chain couples TRBV6-1 to TRBJ2-7; 9 bases are shared with TRBD1. The CDR3 is 15 residues long. Unmatched junction bases numbered 6, after V lost 6 bases and J lost 0 bases. The germline V gene has CDR1 MNHNS and CDR2 SASEGT. CDR3 residues: CASSPRQGVSYEQYF. CDR3 in DNA: TGTGCCAGCAGCCCCAGACAGGGGGTCTCCTACGAGCAGTACTTC.

The genes are TRBV30 and TRBJ1-2; D is perhaps TRBD1 (6 bases). CDR3 size: 12 residues. Germline V CDR1 and CDR2: GTSNPN, SVGIG (reference sequence). V gave up 1 base and J gave up 4 bases, with 7 bases separating them. The CDR3 loop reads CAWSAGVYGYTF. CDR3 nucleotides: TGTGCCTGGAGTGCAGGGGTCTATGGCTACACCTTC.

CDR3 amino acids: CASSLDTVSNQPQHF. The CDR3, as DNA: TGTGCCAGCAGCTTAGATACGGTTAGCAATCAGCCCCAGCATTTT. The chain combines TRBV7-8 with TRBJ1-5, with D unclear. Germline-derived CDR1 and CDR2 are SGHVS and FQNEAQ. Trimming stripped 1 base from V and 0 bases from J, with 7 bases between. This CDR3 contains 15 residues.

The gene calls are TRBV28 and TRBJ1-2; D not resolved. The CDR3 spans 12 residues. Trimming removed 9 bases from V and 4 bases from J, with 12 bases in between. From germline, CDR1 is MDHEN and CDR2 SYDVKM. The CDR3 region is CASTGPGYGYTF. The CDR3 DNA reads as TGTGCCAGTACCGGCCCGGGCTATGGCTACACCTTC.

A note on this clone: Other DNA sequences in this specimen translate into the identical CDR3. The V gene is TRBV7-2, the J gene TRBJ2-5; weak D call: TRBD2 (6 bases). Per the germline V gene, CDR1 is SGHTA and CDR2 is FQGNSA. The CDR3 spans 14 residues. Between the trimmed V and J ends, which lost 3 bases and 2 bases, there was a span of 10 bases. The CDR3 loop is CASSFGGAQETQYF. The DNA of the CDR3 is TGTGCCAGCAGCTTTGGCGGGGCACAAGAGACCCAGTACTTC.

The chain uses TRBV5-1 and TRBJ1-4; D may be TRBD1 (6 bases). This CDR3 comprises 14 residues. V was cut by 1 base and J by 5 bases, with 9 bases left in between. Germline loops: CDR1 SGHRS, CDR2 YFSETQ. The CDR3 sequence is CASSLSGENEKLFF. Written as DNA, the CDR3 is TGCGCCAGCAGCTTGTCAGGGGAGAATGAAAAACTGTTTTTT.

This CDR3 is CASSYQTGGAGYTF. The DNA for the CDR3 is TGTGCCAGCAGCTACCAGACAGGGGGCGCTGGCTACACCTTC. This chain uses TRBV7-9 with TRBJ1-2; 10 bases match TRBD1. The CDR3 has 14 amino acids. Germline V lookup: CDR1 SEHNR, CDR2 FQNEAQ (reference sequence). With V trimmed by 4 bases and J by 7 bases, 6 bases remained unmatched.

V gene TRBV30 combines with J gene TRBJ2-2; no clear D gene. Trimming pared 2 bases from V and 5 bases from J, leaving 6 bases between. This CDR3 region has 12 residues. The germline CDR1 and CDR2 sequences are GTSNPN and SVGIG (reference sequence). CDR3 sequence: CAWSYGTGELFF. CDR3 DNA: TGTGCCTGGAGTTATGGGACCGGGGAGCTGTTTTTT.

The genes are TRBV6-5 and TRBJ1-1; TRBD1 is a possible D gene (6 bases). CDR3 length: 12 residues. Germline CDR1 reads MNHEY; CDR2 reads SVGAGI. V was clipped by 7 bases and J by 2 bases, with 8 bases between them. The CDR3 loop reads CASKGVNTEAFF. CDR3 DNA: TGTGCCAGCAAGGGGGTAAACACTGAAGCTTTCTTT.

The chain carries TRBV5-4 and TRBJ2-1; 8 nucleotides match TRBD2. V shed 0 bases and J 3 bases; nucleotides not matched to a gene: 5. Germline V gene data show CDR1 as SGHNT and CDR2 as YYREEE (reference sequence). The CDR3 consists of 16 residues. The CDR3 DNA sequence: TGTGCCAGCAGCTTGGCCAGGACTAGCAACTACAATGAGCAGTTCTTC. Its protein is CASSLARTSNYNEQFF.

Only a few counts were recorded for this clone. This sequence joins TRBV11-1 and TRBJ2-1; no reliable D call. This CDR3 is built from 19 residues. Germline-derived CDR1 and CDR2 are SGHAT and FQDESV (reference sequence). The ends were cut back, 5 bases at V and 0 bases at J, with 23 bases in the middle. CDR3 amino acids: CASSMPRQEFGLSYNEQFF. The CDR3 DNA sequence: TGTGCCAGCAGCATGCCCCGCCAGGAATTTGGCCTCTCCTACAATGAGCAGTTCTTC.

V and J are TRBV5-1 and TRBJ2-2; D is undetermined. The germline V and J ends were trimmed by 5 bases and 0 bases, with 5 bases remaining between them. Germline values: CDR1 SGHRS, CDR2 YFSETQ. The CDR3 extends over 13 amino acids. The CDR3 nucleotides read TGCGCCAGCAGGAGGACGAACACCGGGGAGCTGTTTTTT. This translates into CASRRTNTGELFF.

V usage is TRBV2 and J usage is TRBJ2-3; D gene unclear. From germline, CDR1 is SNHLY and CDR2 FYNNEI. The CDR3 has 16 amino acids. The germline V and J ends were trimmed by 2 bases and 0 bases, with 12 bases remaining between them. This CDR3 is CASSERAASSTDTQYF. DNA of the CDR3: TGTGCCAGCAGTGAACGGGCAGCGAGTAGCACAGATACGCAGTATTTT.

The chain links TRBV27 to TRBJ1-2, with 8 positions matching TRBD1. The germline gives CDR1 MNHEY, CDR2 SMNVEV (reference sequence). Germline trimming cut 6 bases from V and 6 bases from J; bases unmatched to any gene: 21. This CDR3 contains 18 residues. The CDR3 reads CASRSITGTGSRGDGYTF. The DNA of the CDR3 is TGTGCCAGCAGATCCATCACAGGGACAGGCTCCAGGGGTGATGGCTACACCTTC.

The V gene is TRBV6-6, the J gene TRBJ1-2, with 7 bases lining up with TRBD1. V lost 6 bases, J lost 6 bases, and 7 bases stayed unmatched. The CDR3 runs 13 residues. Per the germline V gene, CDR1 is MNHNY and CDR2 is SVGAGI (reference sequence). In DNA form, the CDR3 reads TGTGCCAGCAGAATAGCCACAGGGGATGGCTACACCTTC. This gives the protein CASRIATGDGYTF.

J is TRBJ2-7 and V is TRBV7-9, with 7 nucleotides matching TRBD1. The CDR3 consists of 15 residues. Germline lookup yields CDR1 SEHNR and CDR2 FQNEAQ (reference sequence). J lost 1 base, V lost 2 bases, and 5 bases had no gene match. The CDR3 here is CASSLRGPDSYEQYF. The DNA of the CDR3 is TGTGCCAGCAGCTTAAGGGGGCCGGATTCCTACGAGCAGTACTTC.

The V gene is TRBV29-1, the J gene TRBJ2-5; 10 bases line up with TRBD2. J gave up 3 bases and V 4 bases, and 2 bases lay outside the gene matches. The germline V gene has CDR1 SQVTM and CDR2 ANQGSEA. The CDR3 extends over 13 amino acids. The CDR3 coding sequence is TGCAGCGTTGCAACTAGCGGGGAAGAGACCCAGTACTTC. Translated: CSVATSGEETQYF.